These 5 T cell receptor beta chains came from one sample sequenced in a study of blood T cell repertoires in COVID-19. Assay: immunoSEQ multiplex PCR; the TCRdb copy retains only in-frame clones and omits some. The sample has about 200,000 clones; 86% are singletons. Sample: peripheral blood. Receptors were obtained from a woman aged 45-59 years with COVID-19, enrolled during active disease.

As DNA, the CDR3 is TGTGCCAGCAGCCAGACGGATGACAGGGAAGGCTATGGCTACACCTTC. Protein: CASSQTDDREGYGYTF. This chain uses TRBV3-1 (or the pseudogene TRBV3-2) with TRBJ1-2; 7 bases match TRBD1. The V and J ends lost 3 bases and 4 bases, in that order; junction bases with no gene match: 11. Germline loops: CDR1 LGHDT, CDR2 YNNKEL (reference sequence). The CDR3 length is 16 residues.

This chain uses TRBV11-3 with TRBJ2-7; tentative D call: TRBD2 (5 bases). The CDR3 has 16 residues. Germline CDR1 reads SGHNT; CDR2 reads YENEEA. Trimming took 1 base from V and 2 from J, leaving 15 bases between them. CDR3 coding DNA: TGTGCCAGCAGCTTAGGCCCGGGATACCAAGCCTACGAGCAGTACTTC. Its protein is CASSLGPGYQAYEQYF.

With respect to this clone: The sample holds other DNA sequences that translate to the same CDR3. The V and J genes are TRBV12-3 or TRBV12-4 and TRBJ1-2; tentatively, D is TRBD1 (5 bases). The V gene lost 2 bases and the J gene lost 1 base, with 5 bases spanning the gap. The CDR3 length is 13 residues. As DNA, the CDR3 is TGTGCCAGCAGTTTAAGGGGTAACTATGGCTACACCTTC. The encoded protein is CASSLRGNYGYTF.

This CDR3 is CASGLVRGQGGGTQYF. In DNA, the CDR3 is TGTGCTAGTGGTTTGGTACGGGGACAGGGAGGCGGTACGCAGTATTTT. This sequence joins TRBV12-5 and TRBJ2-3; 9 bases align to TRBD1. Germline CDR1 reads LGHNT; CDR2 reads FRNRAP. The length of the CDR3 is 16 residues. The V gene end was trimmed by 0 bases and the J gene end by 8 bases; junction bases not matched to a gene: 9.

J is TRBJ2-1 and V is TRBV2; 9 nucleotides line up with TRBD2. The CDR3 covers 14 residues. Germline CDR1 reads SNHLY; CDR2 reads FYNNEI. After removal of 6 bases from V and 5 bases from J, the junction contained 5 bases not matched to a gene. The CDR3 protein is CASRERGVNNEQFF. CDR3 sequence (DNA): TGTGCCAGCAGGGAGCGGGGGGTGAACAATGAGCAGTTCTTC.